What follows are 15 T cell receptor beta chains derived from one specimen sequenced in a study of T-cell memory formation after mild COVID-19. MiXCR was run by TCRdb on the 5' RACE reads, yielding one entry per CDR3 protein. The table shows about 140,000 distinct CDR3 sequences, with 11% to 15% occurring only once. Material for sequencing was PBMCs or a T cell subset sorted from them (not recorded which). The receptors originated from an adult woman who had mild COVID-19 (a few samples of this study predate the infection). Cell type and time point are not known.

The chain has TRBV5-8 and TRBJ1-1; D not certain. Germline V CDR1 and CDR2: SGHTS, YDEGEE. Trimming removed 2 bases from V and 6 bases from J, with 8 bases in between. CDR3 length equals 12 residues. The CDR3 sequence is CASSFETPEAFF. For the CDR3, the DNA is TGTGCCAGCAGCTTCGAGACACCTGAAGCTTTCTTT.

This clonotype turned up a few times. This chain connects TRBV4-1 to TRBJ2-7, with a weak D call TRBD1 (5 bases). The CDR3 has 15 amino acids. V lost 0 bases, J lost 2 bases, and 11 bases lay in between. Germline V gives CDR1 MGHRA, CDR2 YSYEKL. This chain's CDR3 is CASSQDHHRTYEQYF. The CDR3 DNA reads as TGCGCCAGCAGCCAAGATCATCACAGGACCTACGAGCAGTACTTC.

This clonotype was counted only a few times. This sequence joins TRBV5-6 and TRBJ2-5; TRBD1 matches 7 bases. The CDR3 is 16 residues long. With 1 base clipped from V and 5 bases from J, the junction kept 11 bases outside the gene matches. Germline-derived CDR1 and CDR2 are SGHDT and YYEEEE. CDR3 in DNA: TGTGCCAGCAGCTTGTGGGTGGCGACAGGGATGGAGACCCAGTACTTC. This codes for CASSLWVATGMETQYF.

This chain connects TRBV12-3 or TRBV12-4 to TRBJ1-2, with D maybe TRBD1 (6 bases). Trimming left V 5 bases short and J 6 bases short, with 10 bases between. The CDR3 spans 12 residues. The CDR3 DNA reads as TGTGCCAGCAGTACTCACAGGGATGGCTACACCTTC. Residues: CASSTHRDGYTF.

This rearrangement joins TRBV5-4 to TRBJ2-1, with 11 bases identical to TRBD2. After removal of 4 bases from V and 2 bases from J, the junction contained 2 bases not matched to a gene. The CDR3 is made up of 15 amino acids. In germline, CDR1 is SGHNT, CDR2 YYREEE (reference sequence). The DNA of the CDR3 is TGTGCCAGCAGCGAGACTAGCGGGGCCTACAATGAGCAGTTCTTC. It specifies CASSETSGAYNEQFF.

This clonotype turned up a few times. CDR3 amino acids: CATWGVREQYF. CDR3 bases: TGTGCCACCTGGGGGGTACGCGAGCAGTACTTC. V and J are TRBV6-1 and TRBJ2-7, with D tentatively TRBD2 (6 bases). The CDR3 consists of 11 residues. V was pared by 10 bases and J by 6 bases, with 13 bases between. Germline CDR1 MNHNS, CDR2 SASEGT.

Only a few counts were recorded for this clonotype. V usage is TRBV29-1 and J usage is TRBJ2-2; D unclear. Per the germline V gene, CDR1 is SQVTM and CDR2 is ANQGSEA. The CDR3 has 12 amino acids. V was clipped by 4 bases and J by 4 bases, with 7 bases between them. The CDR3 here is CSVVGGTGELFF. CDR3 DNA sequence: TGCAGCGTTGTCGGCGGCACCGGGGAGCTGTTTTTT.

This chain uses TRBV4-1 with TRBJ1-1, with 9 bases matching TRBD1. Per germline, CDR1 MGHRA and CDR2 YSYEKL. The CDR3 extends over 15 amino acids. The J segment lost 10 bases and the V segment lost 1 base, leaving 10 bases of the junction unmatched. CDR3 residues: CASSQVDLGQGRAFF. Here the CDR3 DNA reads TGCGCCAGCAGCCAAGTTGACTTGGGACAGGGTCGAGCTTTCTTT.

This clonotype was counted only a few times. V usage is TRBV19 and J usage is TRBJ2-3, with a possible D match to TRBD2 (7 bases). Germline CDR1 reads LNHDA; CDR2 reads SQIVND (reference sequence). The CDR3 has 12 residues. Trimming took 10 bases from V and 2 from J, leaving 10 bases between them. DNA for the CDR3: TGTGCCACGGGGGGCCACACAGATACGCAGTATTTT. Translated, it gives CATGGHTDTQYF.

The V call is TRBV24-1, the J call TRBJ1-5, with no clear D. CDR1 and CDR2 from the germline V gene are KGHDR and SFDVKD. The V end lost 4 bases, the J end lost 6 bases, and 6 bases lay between the germline ends. The CDR3 has 12 amino acids. The CDR3 spells CATSDSGQPQHF. CDR3 coding DNA: TGTGCCACCAGTGACTCAGGTCAGCCCCAGCATTTT.

The rearrangement joins TRBV5-1 to TRBJ1-2, with TRBD1 identical over 9 bases. Germline CDR1 is SGHRS and CDR2 is YFSETQ. V dropped 3 bases and J dropped 6; count of bases not matched to a gene: 3. The CDR3 is 13 residues long. Written as DNA, the CDR3 is TGCGCCAGCAGCTCGGGACAGGGCGATGGCTACACCTTC. Its protein is CASSSGQGDGYTF.

This clonotype was detected many times. V usage is TRBV27 and J usage is TRBJ2-1; D not resolved. CDR3 size: 15 residues. CDR1 and CDR2 (germline): MNHEY, SMNVEV (reference sequence). The ends were cut back, 4 bases at V and 5 bases at J, with 15 bases in the middle. This chain's CDR3 is CASSSGPPVDNEQFF. CDR3 nucleotides: TGTGCCAGCAGTTCCGGACCGCCCGTAGACAATGAGCAGTTCTTC.

The rearrangement uses TRBV6-6 and TRBJ2-3, with D perhaps given as TRBD1 or TRBD2 (5 bases each). The ends were cut back, 6 bases at V and 3 bases at J, with 22 bases in the middle. CDR1 and CDR2 (germline): MNHNY, SVGAGI (reference sequence). The CDR3 is made up of 17 amino acids. The CDR3 spells CASRQMQPGWGTDTQYF. CDR3 bases: TGTGCCAGCAGGCAGATGCAGCCAGGGTGGGGGACAGATACGCAGTATTTT.

This clonotype was found a few times. The rearrangement links TRBV12-3 or TRBV12-4 to TRBJ2-1, with 8 bases that match TRBD2. J lost 8 bases, V lost 2 bases, and 8 bases had no gene match. CDR3 length: 15 amino acids. This CDR3 reads CASSLLGGDSHEQFF. The CDR3 bases are TGTGCCAGCAGTTTACTCGGGGGGGACTCACATGAGCAGTTCTTC.

A few counts support this clonotype. The J gene is TRBJ2-2, the V gene TRBV24-1; tentatively, D is TRBD1 (6 bases). V lost 12 bases and J lost 6, with 13 bases in between. This CDR3 has 12 amino acids. Germline assignment: CDR1 KGHDR and CDR2 SFDVKD. The CDR3 DNA follows: TGTGCCGCTTCACAGGGCTCCGGGGAGCTGTTTTTT. Translated: CAASQGSGELFF.